A selection of T cell receptor beta chains follows, all from one sample in a study of T cells in Graves' hyperthyroidism and ophthalmopathy. Each CDR3 protein is one row after TCRdb ran MiXCR on the multiplex PCR reads. The top ten hold about a sixth of the sample, which has 550,000 to 800,000 distinct CDR3 sequences, around a sixth seen once. Sequenced input: blood. The source of these receptors is a man aged 50-59 years with Graves' hyperthyroidism. Each CDR3 is given with its conserved first and last residue. Each record gives: J gene, clone size, D gene, V gene, CDR3 protein, CDR3 DNA. The D gene is left open where the match is weak. Clone size is shown for a subset of rows, as once, few, many or a class of expanded clone.

>TRBJ1-6|many|.|TRBV2
CASTGRLLDSPLHF
TGTGCCAGCACCGGCCGTCTGTTGGATTCACCCCTCCACTTT
>TRBJ1-2|many|TRBD1|TRBV11-2
CASSPTPTGDYGYTF
TGTGCCAGCAGCCCAACTCCGACAGGGGACTATGGCTACACCTTC
>TRBJ2-7|few|.|TRBV29-1
CSVRLGGAEQYF
TGCAGCGTAAGACTAGGGGGGGCCGAGCAGTACTTC
>TRBJ2-6|once|.|TRBV7-8
CASSLGVPSSGANALTF
TGTGCCAGCAGCTTAGGGGTCCCAAGCTCTGGGGCCAACGCCCTGACTTTC
>TRBJ2-1|many|.|TRBV28
CASSFRPGLPLYNEQFF
TGTGCCAGCAGTTTCAGACCGGGACTCCCCCTCTACAATGAGCAGTTCTTC
>TRBJ1-5|many|.|TRBV28
CASSLLRVRNSNQPQHF
TGTGCCAGCAGTTTATTGAGGGTACGGAATAGCAATCAGCCCCAGCATTTT
>TRBJ1-5|many|.|TRBV28
CASSFSGPVYSNQPQHF
TGTGCCAGCAGTTTCTCAGGGCCTGTATATAGCAATCAGCCCCAGCATTTT
>TRBJ2-3|.|TRBD2|TRBV12-5
CASGIQGGTSGDYSTDTQYF
TGTGCTAGTGGTATTCAGGGAGGGACTAGCGGGGACTATAGCACAGATACGCAGTATTTT
>TRBJ1-2|.|TRBD1|TRBV20-1
CSVRRTGDGYTF
TGCAGTGTTAGGAGGACAGGGGACGGCTACACCTTC
>TRBJ2-3|.|.|TRBV7-8
CASSLANGRGRDTQYF
TGTGCCAGCAGCTTAGCTAACGGCAGGGGTCGGGATACGCAGTATTTT
>TRBJ1-5|.|.|TRBV6-2/TRBV6-3
CASIPGAASNQPQHF
TGTGCCAGCATCCCTGGGGCGGCTAGCAATCAGCCCCAGCATTTT
>TRBJ2-5|many|.|TRBV9
CASSDPGQGSETQYF
TGTGCCAGCAGCGACCCCGGCCAGGGGTCGGAGACCCAGTACTTC
>TRBJ2-3|many|TRBD1|TRBV5-5
CASSAGQGDTQYF
TGTGCCAGCAGCGCGGGACAGGGAGATACGCAGTATTTT
>TRBJ1-3|.|.|TRBV5-1
CASRLRVDSGNTIYF
TGCGCCAGCAGATTGCGGGTCGACTCTGGAAACACCATATATTTT
>TRBJ2-5|many|.|TRBV5-1
CASSSGYQETQYF
TGTGCCAGCAGTTCCGGGTACCAAGAGACCCAGTACTTC
>TRBJ2-1|.|TRBD2|TRBV3-1
CASSPRGVPYNEHFF
TGTGCCAGCAGCCCCCGGGGGGTACCCTACAATGAGCACTTCTTC
>TRBJ2-7|few|.|TRBV28
CASPGPVVPYEQYF
TGTGCCAGTCCGGGACCCGTCGTTCCCTACGAGCAGTACTTC
>TRBJ2-2|.|.|TRBV18
CASSPTGAVTGELFF
TGTGCCAGCTCACCAACGGGGGCGGTCACCGGGGAGCTGTTTTTT
>TRBJ2-5|many|TRBD2|TRBV7-9
CASNPGLAGETQYF
TGTGCCAGCAACCCGGGACTAGCGGGGGAGACCCAGTACTTC
>TRBJ1-4|few|TRBD1|TRBV5-4
CASSLGGQGSNEKLFF
TGTGCCAGCAGCTTGGGGGGACAGGGGTCAAACGAAAAACTGTTTTTT
>TRBJ2-1|.|.|TRBV12-3/TRBV12-4
CASTSVREQFF
TGTGCCAGCACTAGTGTTCGGGAGCAGTTCTTC
>TRBJ2-2|many|TRBD1|TRBV2
CASSDRGRIGELFF
TGTGCCAGCAGCGACAGGGGGCGTATCGGGGAGCTGTTTTTT